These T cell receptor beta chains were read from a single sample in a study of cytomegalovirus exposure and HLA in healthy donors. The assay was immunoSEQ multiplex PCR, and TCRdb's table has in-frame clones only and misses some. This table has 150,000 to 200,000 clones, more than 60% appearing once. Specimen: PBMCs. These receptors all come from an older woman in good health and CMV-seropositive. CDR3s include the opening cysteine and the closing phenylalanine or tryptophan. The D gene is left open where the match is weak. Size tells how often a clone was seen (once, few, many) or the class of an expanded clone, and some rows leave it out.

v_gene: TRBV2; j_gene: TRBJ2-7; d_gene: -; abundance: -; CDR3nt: TGTGCCAGCAGTCCGGAGAGGAGCTCCTACGAGCAGTACTTC; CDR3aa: CASSPERSSYEQYF
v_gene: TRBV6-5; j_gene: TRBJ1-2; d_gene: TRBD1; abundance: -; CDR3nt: TGTGCCAGCAGGGAAGGGGGCGCGGGCTATGGCTACACCTTC; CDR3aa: CASREGGAGYGYTF
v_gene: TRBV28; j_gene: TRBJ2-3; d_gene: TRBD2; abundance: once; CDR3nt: TGTGCCAGCAGAGCGGGAGGGCCAGATACGCAGTATTTT; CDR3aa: CASRAGGPDTQYF
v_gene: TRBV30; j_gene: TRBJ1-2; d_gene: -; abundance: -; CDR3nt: TGTGCCTGGAGTGTGAGGGGACTCTATGGCTACACCTTC; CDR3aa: CAWSVRGLYGYTF
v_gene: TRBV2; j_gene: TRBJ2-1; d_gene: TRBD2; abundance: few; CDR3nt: TGTGCCGAGGGACTAGTTGAGGGCGAGCAGTTCTTC; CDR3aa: CAEGLVEGEQFF
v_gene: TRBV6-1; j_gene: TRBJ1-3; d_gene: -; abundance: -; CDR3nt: TGTGCCAGCACCCACAGGGAGTCTGGAAACACCATATATTTT; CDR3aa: CASTHRESGNTIYF
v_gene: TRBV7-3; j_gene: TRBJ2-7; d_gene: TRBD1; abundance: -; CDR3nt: TGTGCCAGCAGCTTACTGCGGGACAGGGCCACAGCGGGCTCCTACGAGCAGTACTTC; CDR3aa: CASSLLRDRATAGSYEQYF
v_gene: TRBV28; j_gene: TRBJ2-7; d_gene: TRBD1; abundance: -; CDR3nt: TGTGCCAGCAGTTTGGGGGGACCCGGGACAGGCCTGATCCGGTCCTACGAGCAGTACTTC; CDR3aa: CASSLGGPGTGLIRSYEQYF
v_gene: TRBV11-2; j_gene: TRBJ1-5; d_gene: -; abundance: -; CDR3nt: TGTGCCAGCAGCTTAACACCGCTCGTGGAGCCCCAGCATTTT; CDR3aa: CASSLTPLVEPQHF
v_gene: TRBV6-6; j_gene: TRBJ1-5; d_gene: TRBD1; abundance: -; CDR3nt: TGTGCCAGCAGTCGCACAGGGGACGAGAATCAGCCCCAGCATTTT; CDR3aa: CASSRTGDENQPQHF
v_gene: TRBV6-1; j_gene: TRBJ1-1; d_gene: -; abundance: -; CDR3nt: TGTGCCAGCACGAGTACCATGAACACTGAAGCTTTCTTT; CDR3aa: CASTSTMNTEAFF
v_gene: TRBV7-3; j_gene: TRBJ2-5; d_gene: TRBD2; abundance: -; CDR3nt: TGTGCCAGCAGCTTAATGGCTAGCGGACCCCAAGAGACCCAGTACTTC; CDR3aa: CASSLMASGPQETQYF